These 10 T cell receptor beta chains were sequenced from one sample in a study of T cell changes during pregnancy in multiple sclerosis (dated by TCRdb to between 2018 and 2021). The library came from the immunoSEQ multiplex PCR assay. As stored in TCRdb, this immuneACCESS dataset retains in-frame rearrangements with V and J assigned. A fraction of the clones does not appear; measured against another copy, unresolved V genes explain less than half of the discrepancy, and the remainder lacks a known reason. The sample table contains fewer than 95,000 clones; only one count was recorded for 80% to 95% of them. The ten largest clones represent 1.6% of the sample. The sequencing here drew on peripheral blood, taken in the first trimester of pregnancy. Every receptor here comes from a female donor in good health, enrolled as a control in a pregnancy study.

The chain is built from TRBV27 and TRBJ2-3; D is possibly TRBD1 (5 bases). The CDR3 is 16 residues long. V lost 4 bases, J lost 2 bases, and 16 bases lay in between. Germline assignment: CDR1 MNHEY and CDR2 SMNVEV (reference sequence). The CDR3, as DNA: TGTGCCAGCAGTTCTAAAATAGGACACCTCACAGATACGCAGTATTTT. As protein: CASSSKIGHLTDTQYF.

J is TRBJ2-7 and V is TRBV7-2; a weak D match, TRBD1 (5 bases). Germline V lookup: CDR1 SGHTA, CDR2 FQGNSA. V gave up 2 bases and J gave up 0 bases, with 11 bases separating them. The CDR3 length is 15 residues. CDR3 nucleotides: TGTGCCAGCAGCTTAACCCACAGGAGCTCCTACGAGCAGTACTTC. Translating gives CASSLTHRSSYEQYF.

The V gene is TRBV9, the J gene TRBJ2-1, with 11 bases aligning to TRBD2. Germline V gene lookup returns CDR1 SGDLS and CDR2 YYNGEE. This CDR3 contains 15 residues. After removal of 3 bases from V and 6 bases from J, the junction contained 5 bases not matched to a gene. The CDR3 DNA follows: TGTGCCAGCAGCGGGGGACTAGCGGAAACCAATGAGCAGTTCTTC. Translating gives CASSGGLAETNEQFF.

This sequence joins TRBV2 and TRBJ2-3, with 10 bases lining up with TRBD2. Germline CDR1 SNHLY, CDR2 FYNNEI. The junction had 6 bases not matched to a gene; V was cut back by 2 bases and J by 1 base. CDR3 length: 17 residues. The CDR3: CASSERAGGPGTDTQYF. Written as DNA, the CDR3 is TGTGCCAGCAGTGAACGAGCGGGAGGGCCGGGCACAGATACGCAGTATTTT.

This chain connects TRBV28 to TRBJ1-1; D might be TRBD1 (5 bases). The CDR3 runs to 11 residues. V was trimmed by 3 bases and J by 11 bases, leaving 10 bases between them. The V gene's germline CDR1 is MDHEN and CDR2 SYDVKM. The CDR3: CASSFRVGAFF. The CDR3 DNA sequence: TGTGCCAGCAGTTTCAGGGTAGGGGCTTTCTTT.

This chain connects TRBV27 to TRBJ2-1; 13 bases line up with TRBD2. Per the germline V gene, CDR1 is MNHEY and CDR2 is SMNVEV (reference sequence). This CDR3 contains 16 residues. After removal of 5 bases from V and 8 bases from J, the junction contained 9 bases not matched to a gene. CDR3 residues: CASSHPGLAGWDEQFF. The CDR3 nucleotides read TGTGCCAGCAGTCACCCGGGACTAGCGGGATGGGATGAGCAGTTCTTC.

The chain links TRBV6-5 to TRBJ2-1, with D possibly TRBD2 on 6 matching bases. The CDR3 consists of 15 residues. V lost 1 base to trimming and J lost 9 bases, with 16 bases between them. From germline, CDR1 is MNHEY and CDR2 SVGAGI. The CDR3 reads CASSYLRLEGTEQFF. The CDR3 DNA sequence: TGTGCCAGCAGTTACTTGAGACTAGAGGGAACTGAGCAGTTCTTC.

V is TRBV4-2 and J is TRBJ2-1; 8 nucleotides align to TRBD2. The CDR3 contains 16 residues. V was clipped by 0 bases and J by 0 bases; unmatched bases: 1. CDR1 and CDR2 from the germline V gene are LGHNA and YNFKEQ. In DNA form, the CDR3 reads TGTGCCAGCAGCCAAGAGAGCGGGAGCTCCTACAATGAGCAGTTCTTC. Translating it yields CASSQESGSSYNEQFF.

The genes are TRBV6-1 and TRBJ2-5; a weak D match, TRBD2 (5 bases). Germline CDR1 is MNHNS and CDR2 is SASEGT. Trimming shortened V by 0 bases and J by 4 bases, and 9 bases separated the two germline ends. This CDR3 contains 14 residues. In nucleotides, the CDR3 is TGTGCCAGCAGTGAAGCGGGAGAGGGAGAGACCCAGTACTTC. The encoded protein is CASSEAGEGETQYF.

The CDR3 region has the DNA TGTGCCAGCAGTGAGACAGGGTGGGCCTACGAGCAGTACTTC. This gives the protein CASSETGWAYEQYF. The chain recombines TRBV28 with TRBJ2-7; 7 bases map to TRBD1. CDR1 is MDHEN, CDR2 SYDVKM, per germline. The CDR3 is made up of 14 amino acids. With V trimmed by 5 bases and J by 2 bases, 6 bases remained unmatched.